This TCR beta chain derives from a study of blood T cells in healthy people across ages. Trimming removed 5 bases at V and 9 bases at J, with 11 bases between. This CDR3 is built from 12 residues. The study's findings and limits: The donors' CMV status was not determined, possibly confounding changes in expanded clonotypes. Researchers said unsorted PBMCs prevented a conclusive naive versus antigen-experienced comparison.

A second about 6 to 12 cycle PCR used barcoded and J-beta primers. A single record per CDR3 protein comes from TCRdb applying MiXCR to the 5' RACE reads. The table shows around 790,000 distinct CDR3 sequences, with roughly 44% occurring only once. Comments on this clonotype: Antigen: not known.

The sequencing input was blood. The rearrangement links TRBV12-3 or TRBV12-4 to TRBJ2-1; D call uncertain. This clonotype was sampled from a man aged 60-69 years in good health. The CDR3 loop is CASSKTQTEQFF. CDR3 bases: TGTGCCAGCAGTAAGACTCAGACTGAGCAGTTCTTC.